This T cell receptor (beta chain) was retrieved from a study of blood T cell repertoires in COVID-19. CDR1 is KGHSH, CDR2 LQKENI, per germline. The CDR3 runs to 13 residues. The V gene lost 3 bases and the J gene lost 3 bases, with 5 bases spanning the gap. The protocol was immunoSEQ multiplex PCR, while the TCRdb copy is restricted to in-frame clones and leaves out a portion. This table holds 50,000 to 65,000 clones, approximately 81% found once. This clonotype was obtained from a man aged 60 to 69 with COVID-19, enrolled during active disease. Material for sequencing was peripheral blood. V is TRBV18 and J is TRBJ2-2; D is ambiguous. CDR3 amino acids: CASSPRDTGELFF. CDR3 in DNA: TGTGCCAGCTCACCGCGCGACACCGGGGAGCTGTTTTTT.